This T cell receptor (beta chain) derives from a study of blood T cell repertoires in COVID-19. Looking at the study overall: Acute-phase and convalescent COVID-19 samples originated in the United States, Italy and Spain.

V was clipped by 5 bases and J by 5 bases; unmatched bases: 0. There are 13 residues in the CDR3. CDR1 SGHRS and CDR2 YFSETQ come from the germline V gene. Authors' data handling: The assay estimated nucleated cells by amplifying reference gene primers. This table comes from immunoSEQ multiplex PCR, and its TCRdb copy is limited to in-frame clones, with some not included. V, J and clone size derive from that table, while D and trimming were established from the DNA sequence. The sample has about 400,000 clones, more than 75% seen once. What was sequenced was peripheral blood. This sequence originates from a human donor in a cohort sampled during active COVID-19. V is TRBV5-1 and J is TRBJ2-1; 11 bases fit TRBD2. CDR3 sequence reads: CASSSGGDNEQFF. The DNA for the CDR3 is TGCGCCAGCAGTAGCGGGGGGGACAATGAGCAGTTCTTC.